The clone carrying this TCR beta chain was seen more than once but under ten times. Its specificity is not known. The record originates from a study of T cell responses to AZD1222 COVID-19 vaccine. Across the study: Doses given second, at about 4 or about 12 weeks, were pooled.

Libraries were prepared by immunoSEQ multiplex PCR; TCRdb keeps only in-frame clonotypes and omits some of them. The table lists about 110,000 clones, 88% of them singletons, with about 9.7% in the top ten. Overall study results and limits: Just a handful of people given AZD1222 tested seropositive at baseline. Repertoires were obtained solely post-peak T cell response.

This clonotype was sampled from an adult in good health. Sequenced material: peripheral blood, taken on day 0 of AZD1222 vaccination.

The CDR3 is CASSAGVGGNTIYF. The CDR3 DNA reads as TGTGCCAGCAGTGCAGGGGTCGGAGGAAACACCATATATTTT. The rearrangement joins TRBV9 to TRBJ1-3; D is possibly TRBD1 (6 bases). This CDR3 has 14 amino acids. Germline V gene sequence: CDR1 SGDLS, CDR2 YYNGEE. The V and J ends lost 5 bases and 4 bases respectively, with 13 bases between them.